Each of the 22 T cell receptor beta chains below was sequenced from the same sample in a study of shared clonotypes between healthy human individuals. Libraries were prepared by immunoSEQ multiplex PCR; TCRdb keeps only in-frame clonotypes and omits some of them. The sample records 550,000 to 800,000 clones, over 65% being singletons. What was sequenced was memory CD4+ T cells sorted from blood. Subset indicated: CD45RA-negative fraction. All receptors come from a woman aged 25-40 years in good health.

The rearrangement links TRBV6-1 to TRBJ2-2; 7 bases match TRBD2. Germline V lookup: CDR1 MNHNS, CDR2 SASEGT. Unmatched junction bases numbered 11, after V lost 3 bases and J lost 4 bases. This CDR3 contains 17 residues. This chain's CDR3 is CASSEVLGEGATGELFF. The CDR3 DNA reads TGTGCCAGCAGTGAGGTGTTAGGGGAGGGTGCCACCGGGGAGCTGTTTTTT.

The gene calls are TRBV10-1 and TRBJ2-7; TRBD2 is a possible D gene (5 bases). This CDR3 spans 14 amino acids. The ends were cut back, 2 bases at V and 7 bases at J, with 15 bases in the middle. The V gene's germline CDR1 is WNHNN and CDR2 SYGVQD (reference sequence). CDR3 residues: CASSEGSHSGEQYF. The CDR3 DNA reads TGCGCCAGCAGTGAGGGGAGTCACTCGGGGGAGCAGTACTTC.

Regarding this clone: Other DNA sequences from this sample encode an identical CDR3 as well. The chain couples TRBV5-5 to TRBJ2-7; TRBD2 agrees at 7 bases. Germline loops: CDR1 SGHKS, CDR2 YYEKEE (reference sequence). After removal of 0 bases from V and 4 bases from J, the junction contained 4 bases not matched to a gene. This CDR3 region has 14 residues. The CDR3 nucleotides are TGTGCCAGCAGCTTGGGCCCGGGGGGATACGAGCAGTACTTC. Its translation: CASSLGPGGYEQYF.

In regard to this clone: Distinct nucleotide sequences in the sample also encode this CDR3. The chain has TRBV4-1 and TRBJ2-1, with 9 bases identical to TRBD2. This CDR3 is built from 15 residues. CDR1 and CDR2 from the germline V gene are MGHRA and YSYEKL. The V segment lost 3 bases and the J segment 1 base; nucleotides outside the gene matches: 1. The CDR3: CASSQLAGSYNEQFF. In DNA, the CDR3 is TGCGCCAGCAGCCAGCTAGCGGGATCCTACAATGAGCAGTTCTTC.

In DNA form, the CDR3 reads TGTGCCAGCAAGGCGGGACTAGCGGGAGTCGAGCAGTACTTC. Amino acids: CASKAGLAGVEQYF. J is TRBJ2-7 and V is TRBV28, with 14 bases matching TRBD2. Germline V gives CDR1 MDHEN, CDR2 SYDVKM. The CDR3 extends over 14 amino acids. V was pared by 7 bases and J by 6 bases, with 5 bases of the junction left unmatched.

This clone was observed a handful of times. J is TRBJ2-7 and V is TRBV29-1, with 12 bases that match TRBD1. The germline V gene encodes CDR1 SQVTM and CDR2 ANQGSEA. V trimming: 5 bases; J trimming: 2 bases; junction bases outside the gene matches: 7. CDR3 size: 15 residues. The CDR3: CSVKSGTGGTYEQYF. The DNA of the CDR3 is TGCAGCGTTAAATCCGGGACAGGGGGCACCTACGAGCAGTACTTC.

The rearrangement links TRBV2 to TRBJ1-2, with a weak D call TRBD1 (5 bases). Deletions cut 6 bases from V and 8 bases from J, with 13 bases between. The CDR3 has 12 amino acids. CDR1 is SNHLY and CDR2 is FYNNEI in the germline V gene. In DNA form, the CDR3 reads TGTGCCAGCAGGAACCGGGGCCAGGGCTACACCTTC. It yields the protein CASRNRGQGYTF.

The chain combines TRBV28 with TRBJ1-4; tentative D call: TRBD1 (6 bases). Trimming took off 6 bases at V and 2 bases at J, with 13 bases between the two ends. This CDR3 contains 15 residues. The V gene's germline CDR1 is MDHEN and CDR2 SYDVKM. Here the CDR3 DNA reads TGTGCCAGCAGCCGTTCGACAGGCACTAATGAAAAACTGTTTTTT. Amino acids: CASSRSTGTNEKLFF. The entire variable domain, with the rest obtained from reference TRBV28 and TRBJ1-4, is as follows: DVKVTQSSRYLVKRTGEKVFLECVQDMDHENMFWYRQDPGLGLRLIYFSYDVKMKEKGDIPEGYSVSREKKERFSLILESASTNQTSMYLCASSRSTGTNEKLFFGSGTQLSVL.

The V and J genes are TRBV19 and TRBJ1-1; D gene uncertain. The germline gives CDR1 LNHDA, CDR2 SQIVND (reference sequence). The CDR3 loop spans 14 amino acids. Trimming shortened V by 6 bases and J by 4 bases, and 15 bases separated the two germline ends. The CDR3 loop is CASRRPPGSTEAFF. CDR3 nucleotide sequence: TGTGCCAGTAGAAGGCCCCCGGGGAGCACTGAAGCTTTCTTT.

V is TRBV5-1 and J is TRBJ1-3, with 9 bases identical to TRBD1. The CDR3 totals 17 residues. The V gene's germline CDR1 is SGHRS and CDR2 YFSETQ. V lost 4 bases, J lost 0 bases, and 8 bases stayed unmatched. This CDR3 reads CASSEGTGPNSGNTIYF. CDR3 DNA: TGCGCCAGCAGCGAGGGGACAGGGCCCAACTCTGGAAACACCATATATTTT.

The sample holds a few counts of this clone. The chain combines TRBV28 with TRBJ1-5, with unresolved D. The CDR3 extends over 13 amino acids. From germline, CDR1 is MDHEN and CDR2 SYDVKM. Trimming shortened V by 4 bases and J by 4 bases, and 8 bases separated the two germline ends. The CDR3 nucleotides are TGTGCCAGCAGTTCCCGGAATAATCAGCCCCAGCATTTT. Its translation: CASSSRNNQPQHF.

This clone has just one count. The gene calls are TRBV5-6 and TRBJ2-1; D unclear. Germline CDR1 is SGHDT and CDR2 is YYEEEE. The CDR3 sequence is 15 residues long. The V end was cut by 2 bases, the J end by 3 bases, with 12 bases between. The chain's CDR3 is CASSLRMDLYNEQFF. Here the CDR3 DNA reads TGTGCCAGCAGCTTACGTATGGACCTCTACAATGAGCAGTTCTTC.

The chain is built from TRBV15 and TRBJ2-7; tentative D call: TRBD2 (5 bases). Germline V gives CDR1 LNHNV, CDR2 YYDKDF (reference sequence). The CDR3 is 16 residues long. V shed 8 bases and J shed 3 bases, with 23 bases lying between them. The chain's CDR3 is CATASRSLTGIYEQYF. The DNA of the CDR3 is TGTGCCACCGCATCCAGATCCCTAACGGGAATCTACGAGCAGTACTTC.

The chain joins TRBV25-1 to TRBJ2-7, with 12 bases lining up with TRBD1. Germline CDR1 and CDR2: MGHDK and SYGVNS. The CDR3 is 15 amino acids. Trimming at V came to 4 bases and at J to 7 bases, leaving 8 bases not matched to a gene. The CDR3 sequence is CASSGRDRGLGEQYF. The CDR3 DNA reads TGTGCCAGCAGTGGCCGGGACAGGGGGCTAGGGGAGCAGTACTTC.

The chain is built from TRBV19 and TRBJ2-7; D unclear. The CDR3 length is 13 residues. V lost 9 bases and J lost 3, with 15 bases in between. Germline V gene data show CDR1 as LNHDA and CDR2 as SQIVND (reference sequence). The CDR3 spells CASAAQLLYEQYF. The CDR3 DNA sequence: TGTGCCAGCGCGGCCCAGCTCCTCTACGAGCAGTACTTC.

This clone was seen more than once but under ten times. This chain joins TRBV7-8 and TRBJ1-2, with TRBD1 as a possible D gene (5 bases). The CDR3 spans 15 residues. From germline, CDR1 is SGHVS and CDR2 FQNEAQ. V lost 4 bases and J lost 4, with 16 bases in between. The CDR3 coding sequence is TGTGCCAGCAGCTCACTAAGACAGAGACTCTATGGCTACACCTTC. It specifies CASSSLRQRLYGYTF.

The chain links TRBV2 to TRBJ1-2, with D uncertain. Germline V lookup: CDR1 SNHLY, CDR2 FYNNEI. Trimming shortened V by 1 base and J by 1 base, and 7 bases separated the two germline ends. CDR3 length equals 14 residues. The CDR3 DNA is TGTGCCAGCAGTGAAGATACGCATAACTATGGCTACACCTTC. Its protein product is CASSEDTHNYGYTF.

This clone turned up a few times. V and J are TRBV5-1 and TRBJ1-1, with 12 bases fitting TRBD1. There are 17 residues in the CDR3. The V gene's germline CDR1 is SGHRS and CDR2 YFSETQ. V lost 6 bases to trimming and J lost 4 bases; unmatched junction nucleotides: 13. The CDR3 DNA reads TGCGCCAGCAAGGCTTTTGGGACAGGGGGCTTGGGCACTGAAGCTTTCTTT. The encoded protein is CASKAFGTGGLGTEAFF.

The chain links TRBV5-6 to TRBJ1-1; D is unresolved. Germline values: CDR1 SGHDT, CDR2 YYEEEE. The CDR3 is made up of 14 amino acids. The V end was cut by 0 bases, the J end by 6 bases, with 12 bases between. The CDR3 region has the DNA TGTGCCAGCAGCTTGGGGACTGTGGGATCTGAAGCTTTCTTT. It specifies CASSLGTVGSEAFF.

DNA of the CDR3: TGTGCCAGCAGCTTCGGAACTACCACCAGCCGAGGCCATGAGCAGTTCTTC. This encodes CASSFGTTTSRGHEQFF. The genes are TRBV7-9 and TRBJ2-1; no definite D call. Germline values: CDR1 SEHNR, CDR2 FQNEAQ (reference sequence). Between the trimmed V and J ends, which lost 3 bases and 8 bases, there was a span of 23 bases. The CDR3 runs to 17 residues. The full variable domain, in which reference TRBV7-9 and TRBJ2-1 provide the parts outside the CDR3, is DTGVSQNPRHKITKRGQNVTFRCDPISEHNRLYWYRQTLGQGPEFLTYFQNEAQLEKSRLLSDRFSAERPKGSFSTLEIQRTEQGDSAMYLCASSFGTTTSRGHEQFFGPGTRLTVL.

The chain combines TRBV30 with TRBJ2-3; D ambiguous. The CDR3 loop spans 17 amino acids. V lost 0 bases to trimming and J lost 0 bases, with 16 bases between them. Germline CDR1 GTSNPN, CDR2 SVGIG (reference sequence). CDR3: CAWSVLRSAASTDTQYF. CDR3 nucleotide sequence: TGTGCCTGGAGTGTACTGCGGAGCGCGGCTAGCACAGATACGCAGTATTTT.

The chain uses TRBV4-1 and TRBJ2-2, with D possibly being TRBD2 (5 bases). This CDR3 is built from 18 residues. Germline V gene sequence: CDR1 MGHRA, CDR2 YSYEKL. V gave up 0 bases and J gave up 1 base, with 15 bases separating them. CDR3 residues: CASSQDKSARGNTGELFF. The CDR3 coding sequence is TGCGCCAGCAGCCAAGATAAATCCGCCCGGGGGAACACCGGGGAGCTGTTTTTT.